The next 10 T cell receptor beta chains were all read from a single sample in a study of identifying expanded T cells in peripheral blood. Profiled with immunoSEQ multiplex PCR; TCRdb holds only in-frame clones, not every one. The sample consists of roughly 90,000 clones, roughly 85% of them appearing once. Sequenced material: blood. The receptors originated from a person aged 18 to 75 in good health.

As regards this clone: Other DNA sequences within the sample encode an identical CDR3. This sequence joins TRBV4-1 and TRBJ2-5; no clear D gene. The ends were cut back, 1 base at V and 2 bases at J, with 5 bases in the middle. The CDR3 sequence is 13 residues long. CDR1 is MGHRA, CDR2 YSYEKL, per germline. In nucleotides, the CDR3 is TGCGCCAGCAGCCAAGGACGGCAAGAGACCCAGTACTTC. It is translated as CASSQGRQETQYF.

V and J are TRBV11-2 and TRBJ2-7; D call uncertain. The V and J ends lost 1 base and 0 bases respectively, with 16 bases between them. Germline V gene lookup returns CDR1 SGHAT and CDR2 FQNNGV. CDR3 length: 17 amino acids. The CDR3: CASSLVGGSQSSYEQYF. CDR3 bases: TGTGCCAGCAGCTTAGTTGGCGGCTCCCAGAGCTCCTACGAGCAGTACTTC.

The V and J genes are TRBV19 and TRBJ1-3, with TRBD1 matching 10 bases. V lost 9 bases and J lost 4; bases outside the gene matches: 12. The CDR3 spans 16 residues. The germline V gene encodes CDR1 LNHDA and CDR2 SQIVND (reference sequence). The DNA for the CDR3 is TGTGCCAGCCAACCAACCGGGACAGGGGTCGGAAACACCATATATTTT. Protein: CASQPTGTGVGNTIYF.

This rearrangement joins TRBV6-5 to TRBJ2-7; D ambiguous. CDR3 size: 11 residues. Trimming shortened V by 2 bases and J by 4 bases, and 3 bases separated the two germline ends. CDR1 MNHEY and CDR2 SVGAGI come from the germline V gene. The CDR3 spells CASSYIYEQYF. CDR3 coding DNA: TGTGCCAGCAGTTACATATACGAGCAGTACTTC.

V usage is TRBV11-2 and J usage is TRBJ1-1, with D maybe TRBD1 (5 bases). The CDR3 extends over 16 amino acids. Germline CDR1 reads SGHAT; CDR2 reads FQNNGV. Trimming pared 5 bases from V and 1 base from J, leaving 17 bases between. CDR3 sequence (DNA): TGTGCCAGCAGCCATAATGGGGGAGGAGCGAACACTGAAGCTTTCTTT. This sequence encodes CASSHNGGGANTEAFF.

The chain couples TRBV2 to TRBJ1-4; D may be TRBD1 (5 bases). Trimming pared 1 base from V and 0 bases from J, leaving 15 bases between. The CDR3 sequence is 18 residues long. Germline V gene data show CDR1 as SNHLY and CDR2 as FYNNEI. The CDR3 DNA is TGTGCCAGCAGTGAAGGGGGGGTAAGCTGGGCAACTAATGAAAAACTGTTTTTT. Its protein is CASSEGGVSWATNEKLFF.

The sample holds one count of this clone. The genes are TRBV5-1 and TRBJ1-2; no firm D call. Germline CDR1 and CDR2: SGHRS and YFSETQ. With 1 base removed from V and 8 bases from J, the gap between germline ends came to 15 bases. The CDR3 is made up of 14 amino acids. CDR3 sequence reads: CASSLNEGQAGYTF. CDR3 bases: TGCGCCAGCAGCTTGAATGAAGGCCAAGCGGGCTACACCTTC.

The rearrangement uses TRBV6-5 and TRBJ2-7; TRBD1 matches 8 bases. Trimming took 2 bases from V and 4 from J; bases not matched to a gene: 7. The germline gives CDR1 MNHEY, CDR2 SVGAGI. This CDR3 has 15 residues. CDR3 protein: CASSYGAGGLYEQYF. Written as DNA, the CDR3 is TGTGCCAGCAGTTACGGGGCAGGGGGCTTGTACGAGCAGTACTTC.

This chain connects TRBV30 to TRBJ2-2; the D is unclear. Germline lookup yields CDR1 GTSNPN and CDR2 SVGIG (reference sequence). This CDR3 has 13 amino acids. V was trimmed by 3 bases and J by 8 bases, leaving 13 bases between them. The CDR3 nucleotides read TGTGCCTGGAGGTCAACCGGTGGGGGGGAGCTGTTTTTT. Its protein product is CAWRSTGGGELFF.

The chain couples TRBV6-1 to TRBJ2-4, with D tentatively TRBD2 (7 bases). The CDR3 sequence is 20 residues long. Germline CDR1 reads MNHNS; CDR2 reads SASEGT. The V end was cut by 0 bases, the J end by 0 bases, with 21 bases between. CDR3 residues: CASSEAGRGGVYGAKNIQYF. The DNA of the CDR3 is TGTGCCAGCAGTGAAGCAGGGAGGGGGGGAGTTTACGGAGCCAAAAACATTCAGTACTTC.